This is a list of T cell receptor beta chains from one sample in a study of early T cells in non-severe SARS-CoV-2 infection. TCRdb analysed the 5' RACE reads with MiXCR anew, one entry per CDR3 protein. The sample yields about 72,000 distinct CDR3 sequences, over 9.5% seen once. Specimen: whole blood, collected at baseline. The origin of the receptors is an adult who was a healthcare worker with PCR-confirmed SARS-CoV-2 infection or an uninfected control (not recorded which). The CDR3 runs from the conserved cysteine through the conserved F or W. D genes are given only for firm matches. Expanded clones get a size class; other rows say once, few or many, or leave the size out.

len: 17; d_gene: TRBD1; abundance: -; v_gene: TRBV7-9; j_gene: TRBJ1-5; CDR3aa: CASSLAGQGRSNQPQHF; CDR3nt: TGTGCCAGCAGCTTAGCCGGACAGGGACGCAGCAATCAGCCCCAGCATTTT
len: 15; d_gene: TRBD1; abundance: many; v_gene: TRBV10-3; j_gene: TRBJ2-3; CDR3aa: CAISSGTGTTDTQYF; CDR3nt: TGTGCCATCAGTTCCGGGACAGGGACCACAGATACGCAGTATTTT
len: 16; d_gene: TRBD1; abundance: -; v_gene: TRBV20-1; j_gene: TRBJ1-6; CDR3aa: CSASHRTGGDNSPLHF; CDR3nt: TGCAGTGCTTCCCATCGGACAGGGGGAGACAATTCACCCCTCCACTTT
len: 16; d_gene: TRBD1; abundance: many; v_gene: TRBV6-6; j_gene: TRBJ1-5; CDR3aa: CASSHIPDRGNQPQHF; CDR3nt: TGTGCCAGCAGCCATATCCCGGACAGGGGAAATCAGCCCCAGCATTTT
len: 14; d_gene: -; abundance: many; v_gene: TRBV13; j_gene: TRBJ1-1; CDR3aa: CASGRRGVNTEAFF; CDR3nt: TGTGCCAGCGGCAGGAGGGGAGTGAACACTGAAGCTTTCTTT
len: 15; d_gene: -; abundance: few; v_gene: TRBV20-1; j_gene: TRBJ1-6; CDR3aa: CSAKTGGTYNSPLHF; CDR3nt: TGCAGTGCTAAGACAGGTGGCACCTATAATTCACCCCTCCACTTT
len: 15; d_gene: TRBD2; abundance: many; v_gene: TRBV10-3; j_gene: TRBJ2-5; CDR3aa: CAISGSTAGAETQYF; CDR3nt: TGTGCCATCAGTGGATCCACAGCGGGGGCAGAGACCCAGTACTTC
len: 13; d_gene: -; abundance: few; v_gene: TRBV3-1; j_gene: TRBJ1-1; CDR3aa: CASSQGRESEAFF; CDR3nt: TGTGCCAGCAGCCAAGGTCGAGAATCTGAAGCTTTCTTT
len: 13; d_gene: -; abundance: -; v_gene: TRBV7-9; j_gene: TRBJ2-7; CDR3aa: CASSPQRQDEQYF; CDR3nt: TGTGCCAGCAGCCCTCAACGGCAGGACGAGCAGTACTTC
len: 14; d_gene: -; abundance: many; v_gene: TRBV18; j_gene: TRBJ1-3; CDR3aa: CASSRSGSGNTIYF; CDR3nt: TGTGCCAGCTCACGGTCGGGGAGTGGAAACACCATATATTTT
len: 13; d_gene: TRBD1; abundance: few; v_gene: TRBV13; j_gene: TRBJ1-1; CDR3aa: CASSRDRGPEAFF; CDR3nt: TGTGCCAGCAGCCGCGACAGGGGGCCTGAAGCTTTCTTT
len: 16; d_gene: TRBD1; abundance: -; v_gene: TRBV7-9; j_gene: TRBJ1-1; CDR3aa: CASSLSSGTANTEAFF; CDR3nt: TGTGCCAGCAGCCTCAGTTCCGGGACAGCTAACACTGAAGCTTTCTTT
len: 15; d_gene: -; abundance: -; v_gene: TRBV14; j_gene: TRBJ1-5; CDR3aa: CASSRGGTSNQPQHF; CDR3nt: TGTGCCAGCAGCAGAGGTGGTACTTCCAATCAGCCCCAGCATTTT
len: 14; d_gene: TRBD1; abundance: many; v_gene: TRBV6-5; j_gene: TRBJ2-7; CDR3aa: CASSYSVRGYEQYF; CDR3nt: TGTGCCAGCAGTTACTCGGTCAGGGGGTACGAGCAGTACTTC
len: 15; d_gene: TRBD2; abundance: many; v_gene: TRBV20-1; j_gene: TRBJ2-3; CDR3aa: CSAILAGGRTDTQYF; CDR3nt: TGCAGTGCTATACTAGCGGGGGGGCGCACAGATACGCAGTATTTT
len: 15; d_gene: -; abundance: few; v_gene: TRBV10-3; j_gene: TRBJ2-5; CDR3aa: CAIRGGASAEETQYF; CDR3nt: TGTGCCATCAGGGGGGGTGCTAGCGCCGAAGAGACCCAGTACTTC
len: 14; d_gene: TRBD1; abundance: -; v_gene: TRBV5-4; j_gene: TRBJ1-2; CDR3aa: CASSPQGASYGYTF; CDR3nt: TGTGCCAGCAGCCCACAGGGGGCGAGCTATGGCTACACCTTC
len: 15; d_gene: -; abundance: many; v_gene: TRBV9; j_gene: TRBJ2-5; CDR3aa: CASSVDVVSTETQYF; CDR3nt: TGTGCCAGCAGCGTAGATGTGGTCTCCACGGAGACCCAGTACTTC
len: 15; d_gene: -; abundance: -; v_gene: TRBV7-2; j_gene: TRBJ1-6; CDR3aa: CASGSGANKNSPLHF; CDR3nt: TGTGCCAGCGGTTCCGGGGCGAACAAAAATTCACCCCTCCACTTT
len: 13; d_gene: -; abundance: many; v_gene: TRBV7-3; j_gene: TRBJ2-3; CDR3aa: CASSRLHPDTQYF; CDR3nt: TGTGCCAGCAGCCGACTGCATCCGGATACGCAGTATTTT
len: 15; d_gene: -; abundance: many; v_gene: TRBV4-1; j_gene: TRBJ1-2; CDR3aa: CASSQDSKGSDGYTF; CDR3nt: TGCGCCAGCAGCCAAGATAGTAAAGGGAGCGATGGCTACACCTTC
len: 17; d_gene: -; abundance: few; v_gene: TRBV4-2; j_gene: TRBJ2-1; CDR3aa: CASSQEVGASSYNEQFF; CDR3nt: TGTGCCAGCAGCCAAGAAGTCGGAGCTAGCTCCTACAATGAGCAGTTCTTC
len: 14; d_gene: -; abundance: few; v_gene: TRBV11-2; j_gene: TRBJ2-2; CDR3aa: CASSLDMRSGELFF; CDR3nt: TGTGCCAGCAGCTTAGATATGCGGTCCGGGGAGCTGTTTTTT